This TCR beta chain comes out of a study of blood T cells in healthy people across ages (dated by TCRdb to between 2015 and 2016). Turning to the overall study: Template switching captured roughly one uniquely barcoded TCR beta cDNA molecule per two T cells in model experiments. Using deep sequencing normalized with unique cDNA molecular identifiers, the study measured how TCR beta repertoire diversity changes with age. Donors were grouped into four age groups: young (average roughly 16 years), middle-aged (roughly 38), aged (approximately 58) and long-lived (82). To avoid experimental bias, donors of different ages were spread randomly across the sequencing lanes. Using the same blood draw, the study looked at two additional independent replicas of 1 million unique cDNA reads for two donors, one aged 18 to 30 and the other aged 80 or older. Overall study results and their limits: Conclusive comparison of naive and antigen-experienced compartments was prevented by the profiling of bulk unsorted PBMCs. A strong correlation was found between observed TCR beta diversity and the percentage of naive T cells measured by flow cytometry. Estimates of total diversity from one million sequenced T cells were regarded as lower bounds and underestimates. Observed TCR beta diversity per million T cells fell roughly linearly with age, and a significant reduction was already apparent by age around 40. Compared with the aged group, more naive CD4+ T cells, fewer expanded clones and increased TCR diversity were shown by the long-lived group, suggesting age selection. Because the CMV infection status of the donors was unknown, age-related changes in expanded clonotypes may potentially have been confounded.

To prepare the library, 5' RACE was applied. Sequenced on an Illumina HiSeq 2500. The second PCR ran for roughly 7 to 11 cycles and used a J-beta primer mix along with a sample-barcoded 5' primer. A template-switch 5' adaptor carrying 12 random nucleotides introduced a unique molecular identifier onto each TCR beta cDNA molecule. Each sample yielded at least 2.5 million CDR3-containing paired-end reads. First-strand cDNA synthesis was performed from all RNA using the Mint cDNA synthesis kit, with priming by a TRBC-specific oligonucleotide. Following uracil-DNA glycosylase treatment, all cDNA underwent a first 18-cycle PCR with the universal primers M1SS and BC2_uni_R. On the authors' methods: Normalization of each sample was performed by random selection of 1 million high-quality reads, each carrying a distinct molecular identifier. Instead of being binned into consensus sequences, reads that shared molecular identifiers were thrown out. MiTCR, run with a Q25 quality threshold and the strictest error-elimination algorithm, handled CDR3 identification, clonotype clustering and error correction. A nonparametric unseen species model with Euler transformation was used to estimate a lower bound on total TCR beta diversity. TCRdb took the public reads, trimmed them with fastp at Q25, ran MiXCR for clone calling and kept in-frame beta chains. Duplicate CDR3 protein sequences are folded into a single record with the most common DNA and genes. Clone size and V and J calls follow TCRdb, not the original study. For this sample the table gives 1.5 million to 2 million distinct CDR3 sequences, of which approximately 30% were detected only once. The top ten constitute 7.7% of the sample.

This clonotype was seen a handful of times. What this receptor recognizes is not known. There are no base qualities to consult, and no much larger clone falls within one base. The roughly 42 donors, aged about 6 to 95 years, were systemically healthy Caucasian individuals from Russia. Each donor gave roughly 9.5 milliliters of peripheral blood, collected into EDTA-treated Vacutainer tubes. Ficoll-Paque density-gradient centrifugation was used to isolate PBMCs, with at least 7 million obtained per sample. Trizol reagent was used to extract total RNA from PBMCs, with at least 6 micrograms per sample. The percentages of naive CD45RAhigh/CD27high T cells were determined by flow cytometry on a PBMC aliquot from every donor. Via the germline V gene (reference sequence), CDR1 is DFQATT and CDR2 SNEGSKA. CDR3 length: 12 amino acids, cysteine to phenylalanine. Only CDR3 DNA remains: 36 bases, in frame from the first base. Trimming at the junction amounts to 5 bases on V and 4 bases on J, and the germline ends lie 10 bases apart.

The sequence was obtained from a woman in her 30s in good health. Sequencing was performed on blood. This chain joins TRBV20-1 to TRBJ2-3; the D segment might be TRBD1 or TRBD2, since each matches 6 bases. Here is the DNA: TGCAGTGCTTGGGGGGCGGCAGATACGCAGTATTTT. Its protein product is CSAWGAADTQYF.